The rows below give T cell receptor beta chains drawn from one sample of a study of T cells after yellow fever vaccination. TCRdb itself ran the 5' RACE reads through MiXCR, one entry per CDR3 protein. The sample includes about 360,000 distinct CDR3 sequences, around 6.5% of them seen just once. The material sequenced was PBMCs, taken 5 days after the yellow fever booster vaccination. Receptors originate from a man younger than 45 who received the YFV17D yellow fever vaccine. Both conserved end residues are part of each CDR3. Fields, in order: clone size, J gene, V gene, D gene, CDR3 DNA, CDR3 protein. D genes are given only for firm matches. The listing skips clone size in some rows; elsewhere it reads once, few, many or a size class.

few TRBJ1-2 TRBV18 TRBD1 TGTGCCAGCTCAGAAGAGGGACAGACGAACTATGGCTACACCTTC CASSEEGQTNYGYTF
few TRBJ1-2 TRBV5-6 - TGTGCCAGCAGCTTGACCACGGAGAGGGGCTACACCTTC CASSLTTERGYTF
many TRBJ2-1 TRBV27 TRBD2 TGTGCCAGCAGCGGGACTAGCGGGAGTCGTGAGCAGTTCTTC CASSGTSGSREQFF
- TRBJ2-1 TRBV7-9 - TGTGCCAGCAGCTTAGGGAGGCGCCTCCCCGATGAGCAGTTCTTC CASSLGRRLPDEQFF
few TRBJ2-1 TRBV20-1 - TGCAGTCCCTCTGGACAGCCCGATGAGCAGTTCTTC CSPSGQPDEQFF
few TRBJ2-7 TRBV12-3/TRBV12-4 TRBD1 TGTGCCAGCGGAAATCCGACAGGGGGCTCGTACGAGCAGTACTTC CASGNPTGGSYEQYF
few TRBJ2-3 TRBV10-3 - TGTGCCATCAGTGTAGGAAGGGAGGTCGCAGATACGCAGTATTTT CAISVGREVADTQYF
- TRBJ1-5 TRBV28 TRBD1 TGTGCCAGCAGCGAAGCGACAGGGATCGATCAGCCCCAGCATTTT CASSEATGIDQPQHF
many TRBJ2-5 TRBV23-1 TRBD1 TGCGCCAGCAGTCAGGGACAGCCACTAGAGACCCAGTACTTC CASSQGQPLETQYF
- TRBJ2-3 TRBV6-5 - TGTGCCAGCAGTTCCATAGCAGGGTTGAGAGGGACAGATACGCAGTATTTT CASSSIAGLRGTDTQYF
few TRBJ1-4 TRBV3-1 - TGTGCCAGCAGCCGGGGGGGCGCGGGTGAAAAACTGTTTTTT CASSRGGAGEKLFF
few TRBJ1-3 TRBV20-1 TRBD1 TGCAGTGCTAGGGGACAGAAGATTGGAAACACCATATATTTT CSARGQKIGNTIYF
- TRBJ1-5 TRBV6-2/TRBV6-3 - TGTGCCAGCAGTTCCTCGGGGAAGGATCAGCCCCAGCATTTT CASSSSGKDQPQHF
few TRBJ1-1 TRBV25-1 - TGTGCCAGCAGTGAATTGCTGGGGACTGAAGCTTTCTTT CASSELLGTEAFF
- TRBJ2-1 TRBV5-1 TRBD1 TGCGCCAGCAGCTTAACCGGGACAGGCGTTTTCAATGAGCAGTTCTTC CASSLTGTGVFNEQFF
few TRBJ2-5 TRBV5-4 - TGTGCCAGCAGCCACCCTGGCGAGGGTTGGGAGACCCAGTACTTC CASSHPGEGWETQYF
few TRBJ2-7 TRBV7-2 TRBD2 TGTGCCAGCAGCCGGACTAGCGCAAACGAGCAGTACTTC CASSRTSANEQYF
few TRBJ1-1 TRBV28 - TGTGCCAGCAGTTTAATGGGGGACACTGAAGCTTTCTTT CASSLMGDTEAFF
- TRBJ2-3 TRBV20-1 - TGCAGTGCCGACCGTGTGGCGGCCCCAGATACGCAGTATTTT CSADRVAAPDTQYF
many TRBJ2-5 TRBV6-2/TRBV6-3 TRBD2 TGTGCCAGCAGCCAAAGCGGGAGCCAGACCCAGTACTTC CASSQSGSQTQYF
many TRBJ2-1 TRBV7-8 - TGTGCCAGCCTTCAAGGGCCAGACTCCTACAATGAGCAGTTCTTC CASLQGPDSYNEQFF
many TRBJ2-3 TRBV5-1 - TGCGCCAGCAGCGTGGTCCACGGAAGCACAGATACGCAGTATTTT CASSVVHGSTDTQYF
few TRBJ2-5 TRBV5-4 - TGTGCCAGCAGCCCGGACAGACGACAAGAGACCCAGTACTTC CASSPDRRQETQYF
- TRBJ1-2 TRBV7-9 - TGTGCCAGCAGCTTCTCGGGGGATGGTGGCTACACCTTC CASSFSGDGGYTF
many TRBJ2-3 TRBV29-1 - TGCAGCGCCCGCATTTTCACAGATACGCAGTATTTT CSARIFTDTQYF
few TRBJ2-7 TRBV27 - TGTGCCAGCAGGACTTTGCAGGGAGAGACAAGAAAGCAGTACTTC CASRTLQGETRKQYF
many TRBJ2-2 TRBV10-3 - TGTGCCATCAGTTCGGACCCCACCGGGGAGCTGTTTTTT CAISSDPTGELFF
few TRBJ1-6 TRBV19 TRBD1 TGTGCCAGTAGCCCTCCGGGACAGAGGCATTCACCCCTCCACTTT CASSPPGQRHSPLHF
- TRBJ1-1 TRBV6-2/TRBV6-3 - TGTGCCAGCATCAAACACGAAAACACTGAAGCTTTCTTT CASIKHENTEAFF
many TRBJ2-4 TRBV12-3/TRBV12-4 - TGTGCCAGCAGTTTTGAGGGGGGATGGGACATTCAGTACTTC CASSFEGGWDIQYF
- TRBJ1-5 TRBV6-1 - TGTGCCGGCAGAACGGGGCCTTATAGCAATCAGCCCCAGCATTTT CAGRTGPYSNQPQHF